This T cell receptor (beta chain) was retrieved from a study of blood T cell repertoires in COVID-19. V shed 4 bases, J shed 1 base, and the junction held 10 bases outside the gene matches. This CDR3 is built from 18 residues. Germline assignment: CDR1 SGHDN and CDR2 FVKESK. Sequencing was performed with immunoSEQ multiplex PCR; in TCRdb, only in-frame clones are kept and a portion is missing. Among about 280,000 clones listed, roughly 85% were seen once. The genes are TRBV14 and TRBJ2-2; TRBD2 matches at 9 bases. This receptor was obtained from a human donor in a cohort sampled during active COVID-19. The sequencing input was peripheral blood. CDR3 coding DNA: TGTGCCAGCAGCCGATTAGCGGGAGTGGTCCGGAACACCGGGGAGCTGTTTTTT. Protein product: CASSRLAGVVRNTGELFF.